Following are 13 T cell receptor beta chains from one sample sequenced in a study of T cell repertoires in cytomegalovirus infection (dated by TCRdb to between 2018 and 2021). The sample's treatment or condition, from its label and the paper: in vitro stimulation with specific CMV peptide epitopes to enrich CMV-specific T cells. Their target antigens are unknown. Sequencing instrument: Illumina HiSeq 1500. The public reads were reprocessed in TCRdb via fastp at Q25 and MiXCR, keeping in-frame beta chains. CDR3 protein duplicates are merged, each entry listing the most common genes and DNA. For this sample there are around 300,000 distinct CDR3 sequences; 22% appear just once. Roughly a fifth of the sample is taken by the ten largest. The specimen was cultured PBMCs, collected from culture after CMV antigen stimulation. All receptors derive from a human donor in good health (CMV status not recorded). Some clones in this sample may be carry-over from other donors' samples.

This chain uses TRBV28 with TRBJ2-1; 7 bases are shared with TRBD2. Germline values: CDR1 MDHEN, CDR2 SYDVKM. V shed 11 bases, J shed 0 bases, and the junction held 7 bases outside the gene matches. CDR3 length: 14 amino acids. Here the CDR3 DNA reads TGTGCCTCTCGGGAGCGGGGCTCCTACAATGAGCAGTTCTTC. It specifies CASRERGSYNEQFF.

V gene TRBV20-1 combines with J gene TRBJ1-1; 8 nucleotides match TRBD1. Germline V gene lookup returns CDR1 DFQATT and CDR2 SNEGSKA (reference sequence). V shed 3 bases and J 5 bases; nucleotides not matched to a gene: 2. The CDR3 spans 12 residues. CDR3 sequence (DNA): TGCAGTGCTAGGACAGGGGTTACTGAAGCTTTCTTT. It encodes CSARTGVTEAFF.

The table lists this clonotype with a few counts. The chain uses TRBV20-1 and TRBJ2-2; TRBD2 matches at 7 bases. Germline loops: CDR1 DFQATT, CDR2 SNEGSKA (reference sequence). J gave up 7 bases and V 6 bases, and 8 bases lay outside the gene matches. The CDR3 extends over 13 amino acids. Here the CDR3 reads CSAQSPSGGELFF. Here the CDR3 DNA reads TGCAGTGCCCAGTCCCCTAGCGGCGGGGAGCTGTTTTTT.

This clonotype was counted a few times. This rearrangement joins TRBV6-1 to TRBJ2-3, with 12 bases fitting TRBD1. The V and J ends lost 5 bases and 6 bases, in that order; junction bases with no gene match: 3. Germline CDR1 MNHNS, CDR2 SASEGT. This CDR3 region has 14 residues. CDR3 nucleotides: TGTGCCAGCAGTTCGGGACAGGGGGCGGATACGCAGTATTTT. Translating gives CASSSGQGADTQYF.

The rearrangement joins TRBV7-9 to TRBJ2-7; 10 nucleotides agree with TRBD1. V dropped 3 bases and J dropped 2; count of bases not matched to a gene: 4. In germline, CDR1 is SEHNR, CDR2 FQNEAQ (reference sequence). The CDR3 is made up of 15 amino acids. CDR3 sequence reads: CASSLGQGITYEQYV. CDR3 sequence (DNA): TGTGCCAGCAGCTTGGGACAGGGGATTACCTACGAGCAGTACGTC.

At least ten counts were recorded for this clonotype. V and J are TRBV6-1 and TRBJ1-3; 7 bases are a match to TRBD1. CDR3 length: 15 residues. Germline V lookup: CDR1 MNHNS, CDR2 SASEGT. Trimming removed 5 bases from V and 8 bases from J; junction bases left unmatched: 12. In DNA, the CDR3 is TGTGCCAGCAGTTCCCTCACAGGGGTCGGATACACCATATATTTT. It yields the protein CASSSLTGVGYTIYF.

The chain is built from TRBV20-1 and TRBJ1-4, with D possibly being TRBD1 (6 bases). CDR1 is DFQATT and CDR2 is SNEGSKA in the germline V gene (reference sequence). The V end lost 6 bases, the J end lost 9 bases, and 26 bases lay between the germline ends. The CDR3 runs to 16 residues. DNA of the CDR3: TGCAGTGCGATACCGCCGGGGGCTGGGGAGAGAAAAAAACTGTTTTTT. Its protein is CSAIPPGAGERKKLFF.

The rearrangement uses TRBV25-1 and TRBJ2-5; D is ambiguous. The CDR3 has 17 amino acids. V lost 4 bases and J lost 2, with 20 bases in between. Germline CDR1 MGHDK, CDR2 SYGVNS. CDR3 amino acids: CASSVQRGISPQETQYF. The DNA for the CDR3 is TGTGCCAGCAGTGTTCAAAGAGGAATCTCGCCTCAAGAGACCCAGTACTTC.

This clonotype was picked up many times. V is TRBV7-8 and J is TRBJ1-5, with TRBD1 matching 8 bases. Per the germline V gene, CDR1 is SGHVS and CDR2 is FQNEAQ. The CDR3 spans 16 residues. V trimming: 5 bases; J trimming: 3 bases; junction bases outside the gene matches: 9. CDR3 coding DNA: TGTGCCAGCAGCCCACCAGGACAGGGAATCAATCAGCCCCAGCATTTT. The encoded protein is CASSPPGQGINQPQHF.

The gene calls are TRBV28 and TRBJ2-7, with 7 bases fitting TRBD1. From germline, CDR1 is MDHEN and CDR2 SYDVKM. The trim removed 5 bases at V and 5 bases at J, leaving 15 bases unmatched. There are 16 residues in the CDR3. This CDR3 is CASSPLLDRALHEQYF. CDR3 DNA sequence: TGTGCCAGCAGTCCTTTACTCGACAGGGCCCTCCACGAGCAGTACTTC. The variable domain in full, completed from reference TRBV28 and TRBJ2-7, reads DVKVTQSSRYLVKRTGEKVFLECVQDMDHENMFWYRQDPGLGLRLIYFSYDVKMKEKGDIPEGYSVSREKKERFSLILESASTNQTSMYLCASSPLLDRALHEQYFGPGTRLTVT.

This clonotype was seen only a few times. The J gene is TRBJ1-2, the V gene TRBV7-2, with D uncertain. The germline gives CDR1 SGHTA, CDR2 FQGNSA. The germline V and J ends were trimmed by 7 bases and 7 bases, with 10 bases remaining between them. The CDR3 sequence is 11 residues long. Here the CDR3 DNA reads TGTGCCAGCACCTCGGGGTTTGGCTACACCTTC. This sequence encodes CASTSGFGYTF.

This clonotype has just a few counts. This chain joins TRBV6-5 and TRBJ1-6; 10 nucleotides match TRBD1. V was pared by 0 bases and J by 6 bases, with 11 bases of the junction left unmatched. In germline, CDR1 is MNHEY, CDR2 SVGAGI. The CDR3 loop spans 19 amino acids. CDR3 region: CASSYSRETGGGGNSPLHF. The CDR3 DNA reads TGTGCCAGCAGTTACTCGAGGGAGACAGGGGGCGGGGGTAATTCACCCCTCCACTTT.

The chain couples TRBV12-5 to TRBJ1-1; D remains unclear. V lost 0 bases, J lost 2 bases, and 13 bases lay in between. Germline CDR1 LGHNT, CDR2 FRNRAP. The CDR3 is made up of 16 amino acids. This chain's CDR3 is CASGLVPPGGNTEAFF. The CDR3 nucleotides are TGTGCTAGTGGTTTGGTACCCCCGGGAGGAAACACTGAAGCTTTCTTT.